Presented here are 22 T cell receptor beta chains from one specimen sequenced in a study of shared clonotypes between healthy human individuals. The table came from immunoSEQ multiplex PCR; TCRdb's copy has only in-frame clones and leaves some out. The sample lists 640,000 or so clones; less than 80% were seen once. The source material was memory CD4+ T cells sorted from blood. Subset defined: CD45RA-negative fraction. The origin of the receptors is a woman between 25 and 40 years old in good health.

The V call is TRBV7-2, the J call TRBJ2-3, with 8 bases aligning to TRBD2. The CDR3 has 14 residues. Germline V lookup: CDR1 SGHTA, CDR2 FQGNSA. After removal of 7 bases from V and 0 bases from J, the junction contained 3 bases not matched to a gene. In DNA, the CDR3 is TGTGCCAGCACACTAGCGGTCAGCACAGATACGCAGTATTTT. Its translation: CASTLAVSTDTQYF.

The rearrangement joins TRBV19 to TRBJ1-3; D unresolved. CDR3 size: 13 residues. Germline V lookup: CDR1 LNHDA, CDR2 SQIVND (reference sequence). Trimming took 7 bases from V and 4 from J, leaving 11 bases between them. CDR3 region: CASTSTPGNTIYF. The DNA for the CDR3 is TGTGCCAGTACCTCAACCCCCGGAAACACCATATATTTT.

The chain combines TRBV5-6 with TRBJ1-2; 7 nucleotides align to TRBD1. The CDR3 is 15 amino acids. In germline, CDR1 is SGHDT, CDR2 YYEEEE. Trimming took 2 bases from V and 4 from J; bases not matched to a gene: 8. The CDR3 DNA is TGTGCCAGCAGCTTTAGACAGGGCTCAGTCTATGGCTACACCTTC. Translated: CASSFRQGSVYGYTF.

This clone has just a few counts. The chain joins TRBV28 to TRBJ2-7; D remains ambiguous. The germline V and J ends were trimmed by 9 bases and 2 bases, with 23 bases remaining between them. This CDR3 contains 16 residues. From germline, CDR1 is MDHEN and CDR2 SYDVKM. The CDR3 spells CASRPDGTSGTYEQYF. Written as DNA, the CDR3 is TGTGCCAGTAGACCCGACGGAACCTCCGGAACCTACGAGCAGTACTTC.

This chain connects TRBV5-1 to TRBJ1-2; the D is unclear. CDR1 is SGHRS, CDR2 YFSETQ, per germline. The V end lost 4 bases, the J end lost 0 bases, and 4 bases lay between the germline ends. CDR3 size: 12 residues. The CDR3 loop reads CASSPTNYGYTF. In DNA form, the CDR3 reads TGCGCCAGCAGCCCCACTAACTATGGCTACACCTTC.

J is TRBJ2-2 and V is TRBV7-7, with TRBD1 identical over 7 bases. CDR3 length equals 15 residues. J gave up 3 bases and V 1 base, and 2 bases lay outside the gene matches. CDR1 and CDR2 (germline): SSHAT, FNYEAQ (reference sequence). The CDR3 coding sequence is TGTGCCAGCAGCTTAGTAGACAGGGACACCGGGGAGCTGTTTTTT. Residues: CASSLVDRDTGELFF.

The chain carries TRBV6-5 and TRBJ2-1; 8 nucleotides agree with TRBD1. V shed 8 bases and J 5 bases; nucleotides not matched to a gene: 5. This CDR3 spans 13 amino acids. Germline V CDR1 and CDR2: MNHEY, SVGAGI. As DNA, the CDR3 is TGTGCCAGCCACCGGGACAGGCACAATGAGCAGTTCTTC. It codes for CASHRDRHNEQFF.

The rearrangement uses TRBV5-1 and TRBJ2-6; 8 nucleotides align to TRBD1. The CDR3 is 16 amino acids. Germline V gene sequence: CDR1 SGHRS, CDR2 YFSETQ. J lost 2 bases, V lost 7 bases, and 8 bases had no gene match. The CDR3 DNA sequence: TGCGCCAGCTTTCTCGGACAGGGACCTGGGGCCAACGTCCTGACTTTC. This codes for CASFLGQGPGANVLTF.

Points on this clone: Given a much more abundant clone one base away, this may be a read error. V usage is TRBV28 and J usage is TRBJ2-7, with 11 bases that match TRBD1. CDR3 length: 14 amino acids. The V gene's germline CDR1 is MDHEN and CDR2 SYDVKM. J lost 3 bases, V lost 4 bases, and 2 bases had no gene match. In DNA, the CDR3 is TGTGCCAGCAGTTCGGGACAGGGGGGCTACGAGCAGTACTTC. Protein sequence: CASSSGQGGYEQYF.

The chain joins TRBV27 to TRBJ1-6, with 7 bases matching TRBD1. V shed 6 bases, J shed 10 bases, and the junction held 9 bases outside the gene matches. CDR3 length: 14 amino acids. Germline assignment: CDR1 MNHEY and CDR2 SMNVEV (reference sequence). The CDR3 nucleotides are TGTGCCAGCAGATGGGACAGATCGAGCTCACCCCTCCACTTT. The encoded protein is CASRWDRSSSPLHF.

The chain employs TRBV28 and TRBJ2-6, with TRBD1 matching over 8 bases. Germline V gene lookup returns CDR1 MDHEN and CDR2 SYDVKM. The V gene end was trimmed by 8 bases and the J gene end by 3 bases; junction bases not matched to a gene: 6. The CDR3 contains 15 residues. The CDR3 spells CASEPRGLGANVLTF. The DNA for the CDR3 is TGTGCCAGCGAACCCAGGGGGCTTGGGGCCAACGTCCTGACTTTC. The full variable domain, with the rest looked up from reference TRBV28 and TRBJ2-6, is DVKVTQSSRYLVKRTGEKVFLECVQDMDHENMFWYRQDPGLGLRLIYFSYDVKMKEKGDIPEGYSVSREKKERFSLILESASTNQTSMYLCASEPRGLGANVLTFGAGSRLTVL.

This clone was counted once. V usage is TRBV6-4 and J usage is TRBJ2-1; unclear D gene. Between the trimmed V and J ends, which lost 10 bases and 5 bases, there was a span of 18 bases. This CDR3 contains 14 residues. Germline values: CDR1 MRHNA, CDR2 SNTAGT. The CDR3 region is CATRKGFGDNEQFF. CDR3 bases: TGTGCCACCCGAAAGGGTTTTGGGGACAATGAGCAGTTCTTC.

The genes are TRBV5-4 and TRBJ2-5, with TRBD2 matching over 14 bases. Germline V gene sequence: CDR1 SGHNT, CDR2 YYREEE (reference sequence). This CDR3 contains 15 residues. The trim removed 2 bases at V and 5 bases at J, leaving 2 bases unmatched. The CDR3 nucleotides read TGTGCCAGCAGCTTTGGACTAGCGGGAGGCGAGACCCAGTACTTC. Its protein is CASSFGLAGGETQYF.

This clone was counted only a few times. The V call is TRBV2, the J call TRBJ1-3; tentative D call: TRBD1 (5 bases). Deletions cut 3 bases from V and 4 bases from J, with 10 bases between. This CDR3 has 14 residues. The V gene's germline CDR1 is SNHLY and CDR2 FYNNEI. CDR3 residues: CASSDGRAGNTIYF. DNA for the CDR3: TGTGCCAGCAGTGACGGCAGGGCCGGAAACACCATATATTTT.

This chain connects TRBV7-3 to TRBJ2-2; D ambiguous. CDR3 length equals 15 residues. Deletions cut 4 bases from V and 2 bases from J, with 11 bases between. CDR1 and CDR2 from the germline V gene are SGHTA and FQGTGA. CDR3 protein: CASSSSGPNTGELFF. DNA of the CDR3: TGTGCCAGCAGCTCATCTGGGCCCAACACCGGGGAGCTGTTTTTT.

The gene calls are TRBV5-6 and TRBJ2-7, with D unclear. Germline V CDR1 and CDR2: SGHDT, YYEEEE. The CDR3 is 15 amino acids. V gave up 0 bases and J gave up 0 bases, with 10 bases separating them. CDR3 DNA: TGTGCCAGCAGCTTGGGGTTGGTGGCCTCCTACGAGCAGTACTTC. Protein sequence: CASSLGLVASYEQYF.

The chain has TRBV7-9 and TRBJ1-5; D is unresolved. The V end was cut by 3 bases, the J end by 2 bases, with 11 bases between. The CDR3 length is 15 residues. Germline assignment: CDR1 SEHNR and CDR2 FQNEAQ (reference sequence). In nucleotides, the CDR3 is TGTGCCAGCAGCTTTGGGAGGTCGGGCAATCAGCCCCAGCATTTT. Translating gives CASSFGRSGNQPQHF. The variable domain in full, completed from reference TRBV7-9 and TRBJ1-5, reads DTGVSQNPRHKITKRGQNVTFRCDPISEHNRLYWYRQTLGQGPEFLTYFQNEAQLEKSRLLSDRFSAERPKGSFSTLEIQRTEQGDSAMYLCASSFGRSGNQPQHFGDGTRLSIL.

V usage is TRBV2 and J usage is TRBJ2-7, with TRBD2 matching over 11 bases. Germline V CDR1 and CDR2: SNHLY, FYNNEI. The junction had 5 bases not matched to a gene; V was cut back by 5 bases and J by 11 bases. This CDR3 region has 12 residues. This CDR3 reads CASSLTSGREYF. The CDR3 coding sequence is TGTGCCAGCAGTCTAACTAGCGGGAGAGAGTACTTC. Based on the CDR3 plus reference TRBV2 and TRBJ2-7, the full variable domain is EPEVTQTPSHQVTQMGQEVILRCVPISNHLYFYWYRQILGQKVEFLVSFYNNEISEKSEIFDDQFSVERPDGSNFTLKIRSTKLEDSAMYFCASSLTSGREYFGPGTRLTVT.

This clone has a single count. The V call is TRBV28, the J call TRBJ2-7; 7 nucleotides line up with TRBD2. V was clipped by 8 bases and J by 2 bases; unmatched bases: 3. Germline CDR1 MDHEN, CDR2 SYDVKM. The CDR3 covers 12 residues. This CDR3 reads CASAGEPYEQYF. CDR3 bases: TGTGCCAGCGCGGGAGAGCCCTACGAGCAGTACTTC.

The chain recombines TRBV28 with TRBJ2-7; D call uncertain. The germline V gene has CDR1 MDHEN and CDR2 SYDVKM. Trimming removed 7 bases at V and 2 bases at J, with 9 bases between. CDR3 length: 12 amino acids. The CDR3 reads CASKDGPYEQYF. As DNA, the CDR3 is TGTGCCAGCAAGGACGGCCCCTACGAGCAGTACTTC.

For the CDR3, the DNA is TGTGCCAGCAGCCCGACGACAGGGCGTGTGAAGGAGACCCAGTACTTC. Protein: CASSPTTGRVKETQYF. The chain links TRBV7-9 to TRBJ2-5, with 7 bases matching TRBD1. Per the germline V gene, CDR1 is SEHNR and CDR2 is FQNEAQ (reference sequence). There are 16 residues in the CDR3. V trimming: 5 bases; J trimming: 5 bases; junction bases outside the gene matches: 14.

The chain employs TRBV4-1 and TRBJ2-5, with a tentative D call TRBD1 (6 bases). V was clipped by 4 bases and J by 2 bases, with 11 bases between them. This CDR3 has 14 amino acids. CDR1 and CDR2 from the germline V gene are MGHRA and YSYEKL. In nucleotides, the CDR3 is TGCGCCAGCAGCCGGCGGACAGCGCAAGAGACCCAGTACTTC. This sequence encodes CASSRRTAQETQYF.